Listed below are T cell receptor beta chains from one sample, sequenced in a study of beta chain features in type 1 diabetes. Measured with immunoSEQ multiplex PCR; TCRdb has only the in-frame clones, and not every one. The data show 150,000 to 200,000 clones, 7.5% to 10% seen once. Specimen: central memory CD4+ T cells from blood. These receptors were collected from a woman aged 18-29 years in good health. CDR3s include the opening cysteine and the closing phenylalanine or tryptophan. The order of the fields is clone size, D gene, J gene, V gene, CDR3 protein, CDR3 DNA. A D gene is named only where the DNA matches it firmly. Only some rows state a clone size, as once, few, many or a class for expanded clones.

few - TRBJ2-4 TRBV11-1 CASSSPTEAKNIQYF TGTGCCAGCAGTTCCCCGACAGAAGCCAAAAACATTCAGTACTTC
few - TRBJ1-1 TRBV23-1 CASSRKANTEAFF TGCGCCAGCAGTCGTAAAGCGAACACTGAAGCTTTCTTT
- - TRBJ1-5 TRBV19 CASSQAFNQPQHF TGTGCCAGTAGCCAGGCGTTCAATCAGCCCCAGCATTTT
- TRBD1 TRBJ1-6 TRBV7-9 CASSLQGALNSPLHF TGTGCCAGCAGCTTACAGGGGGCGCTTAATTCACCCCTCCACTTT
few - TRBJ2-7 TRBV2 CASTQDNEQYF TGTGCCAGCACACAAGACAACGAGCAGTACTTC
- TRBD1 TRBJ2-3 TRBV4-3 CASSLGTERSTDTQYF TGCGCCAGCAGCCTGGGGACAGAACGAAGCACAGATACGCAGTATTTT
few TRBD2 TRBJ2-3 TRBV6-6 CASRTSGIPTDTQYF TGTGCCAGCAGGACTAGCGGGATCCCAACAGATACGCAGTATTTT
few - TRBJ1-5 TRBV30 CAWSVNAGNQPQHF TGTGCCTGGAGTGTTAATGCGGGGAATCAGCCCCAGCATTTT
- - TRBJ2-5 TRBV5-1 CASSFQGLGETQYF TGCGCCAGCAGCTTTCAGGGGTTGGGGGAGACCCAGTACTTC
few - TRBJ2-1 TRBV5-1 CASSFQGTGAYNEQFF TGCGCCAGCAGCTTTCAAGGAACAGGAGCCTACAATGAGCAGTTCTTC
- TRBD1 TRBJ1-1 TRBV11-2 CASRPGTGPNTEAFF TGTGCCAGCAGACCCGGGACAGGGCCTAACACTGAAGCTTTCTTT
few TRBD1 TRBJ1-3 TRBV18 CASSPSGTDSGNTIYF TGTGCCAGCTCACCATCCGGGACAGACTCTGGAAACACCATATATTTT
- - TRBJ2-3 TRBV5-1 CASSPGVSTDTQYF TGCGCCAGCAGTCCGGGAGTGAGCACAGATACGCAGTATTTT
- TRBD1 TRBJ2-7 TRBV7-2 CASSRQGANEQYF TGTGCCAGCAGCAGACAGGGGGCCAACGAGCAGTACTTC
few - TRBJ2-7 TRBV7-8 CASSHPGAYEQYF TGTGCCAGCAGCCATCCGGGGGCCTACGAGCAGTACTTC
few - TRBJ2-1 TRBV5-4 CASSLDFNEQFF TGTGCCAGCAGCTTGGACTTCAATGAGCAGTTCTTC
few - TRBJ2-1 TRBV6-6 CASSSGLNEQFF TGTGCCAGCAGTTCCGGACTCAATGAGCAGTTCTTC
many - TRBJ2-3 TRBV4-1 CASSQDLSGTDTQYF TGCGCCAGCAGCCAAGATCTAAGCGGCACAGATACGCAGTATTTT
- - TRBJ2-3 TRBV7-9 CAGSLVSMDTQYF TGTGCCGGCAGCTTAGTGTCAATGGATACGCAGTATTTT
- - TRBJ2-3 TRBV5-8 CASSVRGTDTQYF TGTGCCAGCAGCGTCAGGGGCACAGATACGCAGTATTTT
few - TRBJ2-7 TRBV19 CASSRDFTTYEQYF TGTGCCAGTTCCAGGGACTTTACTACCTACGAGCAGTACTTC
- TRBD1 TRBJ2-7 TRBV11-2 CASSSGQGWDEQYF TGTGCCAGCAGCTCTGGACAGGGGTGGGACGAGCAGTACTTC
few TRBD1 TRBJ2-7 TRBV29-1 CSVEGGTGTYEQYF TGCAGCGTTGAAGGAGGGACAGGGACCTACGAGCAGTACTTC
- - TRBJ1-6 TRBV5-1 CASSQDPPGSPLHF TGCGCCAGCAGCCAGGATCCCCCAGGGTCACCCCTCCACTTT
few - TRBJ1-4 TRBV4-1 CASSQALYSSTNEKLFF TGCGCCAGCAGCCAAGCCCTTTACAGCTCAACTAATGAAAAACTGTTTTTT
- - TRBJ1-2 TRBV5-1 CASSLAPGASYGYTF TGCGCCAGCAGCTTGGCCCCAGGGGCCTCCTATGGCTACACCTTC
few TRBD1 TRBJ1-5 TRBV5-1 CASSLGQGGEPQHF TGCGCCAGCAGCCTGGGACAGGGAGGAGAGCCCCAGCATTTT
few - TRBJ1-1 TRBV6-6 CASRAGRGVNTEAFF TGTGCCAGCAGAGCGGGACGGGGAGTGAACACTGAAGCTTTCTTT
- - TRBJ2-3 TRBV11-2 CASSPAARLPRGQYF TGTGCCAGCAGCCCGGCCGCACGACTTCCTCGAGGGCAGTATTTT
few TRBD1 TRBJ2-4 TRBV30 CAWSRGGRVNIQYF TGTGCCTGGAGTCGAGGGGGCAGGGTAAACATTCAGTACTTC
few - TRBJ1-4 TRBV4-1 CASSQAWTANEKLFF TGCGCCAGCAGCCAAGCGTGGACAGCTAATGAAAAACTGTTTTTT
- TRBD1 TRBJ2-7 TRBV7-3 CASRAGQGADEQYF TGTGCCAGCAGGGCGGGACAGGGGGCCGACGAGCAGTACTTC
- - TRBJ2-3 TRBV4-3 CASSLNNPRDTQYF TGCGCCAGCAGCCTAAATAACCCTAGGGATACGCAGTATTTT
- TRBD1 TRBJ2-5 TRBV30 CAWRPGQGSQETQYF TGTGCCTGGAGACCGGGACAGGGCTCCCAAGAGACCCAGTACTTC
- - TRBJ2-7 TRBV6-5 CASSYSALDPGEQYF TGTGCCAGCAGTTACTCGGCCCTGGATCCGGGCGAGCAGTACTTC
few - TRBJ1-1 TRBV11-2 CASSLSQGGDTEAFF TGTGCCAGCAGCCTATCCCAGGGTGGAGACACTGAAGCTTTCTTT
- TRBD1 TRBJ1-1 TRBV11-1 CASSLQGENTEAFF TGTGCCAGCAGCTTACAGGGGGAGAACACTGAAGCTTTCTTT
few TRBD1 TRBJ1-1 TRBV9 CASSTGGRDTEAFF TGTGCCAGCAGCACAGGGGGCCGAGACACTGAAGCTTTCTTT
- - TRBJ1-5 TRBV5-6 CASSLDISQGNQPQHF TGTGCCAGCAGCTTGGATATCTCGCAGGGGAATCAGCCCCAGCATTTT
few - TRBJ1-2 TRBV10-3 CAISEGSGYGYTF TGTGCCATCAGTGAGGGTTCCGGCTATGGCTACACCTTC
- TRBD1 TRBJ2-7 TRBV28 CASRPHRQGAYEQYF TGTGCCAGCAGACCCCATAGACAGGGGGCTTACGAGCAGTACTTC
few - TRBJ2-5 TRBV9 CASSARGHGETQYF TGTGCCAGCAGCGCCCGAGGTCACGGGGAGACCCAGTACTTC
few TRBD1 TRBJ2-7 TRBV27 CASILQGLLPYEQYF TGTGCCAGCATCCTACAGGGGCTACTCCCGTACGAGCAGTACTTC
- TRBD1 TRBJ1-2 TRBV25-1 CASSVGQGAGYTF TGTGCCAGCAGCGTTGGACAGGGGGCTGGCTACACCTTC
few - TRBJ2-7 TRBV19 CASSIAGRGVYEQYF TGTGCCAGTAGTATAGCCGGCAGGGGAGTGTACGAGCAGTACTTC
- TRBD1 TRBJ1-2 TRBV28 CASRSTGGGGYTF TGTGCCAGCAGATCGACAGGGGGCGGCGGCTACACCTTC
- - TRBJ1-1 TRBV29-1 CSVTGTTNTEAFF TGCAGCGTTACCGGGACAACGAACACTGAAGCTTTCTTT
few - TRBJ1-2 TRBV7-9 CASSLSQGRANYGYTF TGTGCCAGCAGCTTGAGCCAGGGTCGAGCTAACTATGGCTACACCTTC
few TRBD1 TRBJ2-7 TRBV5-4 CASSWQQGVGYEQYF TGTGCCAGCAGCTGGCAACAGGGGGTGGGCTACGAGCAGTACTTC
few TRBD2 TRBJ2-1 TRBV5-1 CASSFGSSGRATNEQFF TGCGCCAGCAGCTTTGGGTCTAGCGGGAGGGCCACCAATGAGCAGTTCTTC